Below, one TCR beta chain is given with its context. Its target is not known. This sample stems from a study of T cells expressing NK-cell markers. The length of the CDR3 is 17 residues. The germline V gene has CDR1 SGDLS and CDR2 YYNGEE. Each CDR3 protein gets one entry in TCRdb, which reprocessed the 5' RACE reads and gives no DNA. The specimen's table records over 350,000 distinct CDR3 sequences. Study-wide results and limits: Clarity on HCMV specificity was lacking for the expanded NKG2C+ T cell clones.

The chain couples TRBV9 to TRBJ2-5; TCRdb's D gene call, TRBD1, goes unchecked for lack of DNA. Sequencing was performed on blood T cells: a sorted CD56 or NKG2C T cell subset, CD4+ or CD8+ T cells, or bulk PBMC T cells (not recorded which). The receptor was derived from a woman in her forties or fifties in good health. The CDR3 region is CASSVDPPDAVGETQYF.